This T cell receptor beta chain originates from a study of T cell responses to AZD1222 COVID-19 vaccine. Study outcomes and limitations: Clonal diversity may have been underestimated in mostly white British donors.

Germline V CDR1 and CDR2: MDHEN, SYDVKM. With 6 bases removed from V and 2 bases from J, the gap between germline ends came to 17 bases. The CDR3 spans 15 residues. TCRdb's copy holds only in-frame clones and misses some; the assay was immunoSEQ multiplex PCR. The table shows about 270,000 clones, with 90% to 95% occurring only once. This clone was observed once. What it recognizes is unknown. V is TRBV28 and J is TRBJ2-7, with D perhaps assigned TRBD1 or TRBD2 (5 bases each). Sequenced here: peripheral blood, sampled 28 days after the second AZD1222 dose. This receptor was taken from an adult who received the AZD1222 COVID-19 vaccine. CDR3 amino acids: CASRGDWVLTYEQYF. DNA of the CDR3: TGTGCCAGCAGGGGGGATTGGGTTTTGACCTACGAGCAGTACTTC. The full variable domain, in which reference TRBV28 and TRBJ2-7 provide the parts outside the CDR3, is DVKVTQSSRYLVKRTGEKVFLECVQDMDHENMFWYRQDPGLGLRLIYFSYDVKMKEKGDIPEGYSVSREKKERFSLILESASTNQTSMYLCASRGDWVLTYEQYFGPGTRLTVT.